This TCR beta chain originates from a study of cytomegalovirus exposure and HLA in healthy donors. The PCR used 60 Vbeta and 13 Jbeta primers. Clones were sequenced by immunoSEQ multiplex PCR, and TCRdb holds only the in-frame ones, with some missing. The sample is made up of around 40,000 clones, and the top ten hold around 6.2% of it. This CDR3 spans 13 amino acids. Trimming took off 8 bases at V and 4 bases at J, with 12 bases between the two ends. Germline CDR1 is KGHSH and CDR2 is LQKENI. Sequences were obtained from PBMCs. The chain has TRBV18 and TRBJ1-5; D unclear. This receptor was taken from a young man in good health and CMV-seronegative. The CDR3 DNA sequence: TGTGCCAGCACAACCGGGTTTAATCAGCCCCAGCATTTT. This sequence encodes CASTTGFNQPQHF.